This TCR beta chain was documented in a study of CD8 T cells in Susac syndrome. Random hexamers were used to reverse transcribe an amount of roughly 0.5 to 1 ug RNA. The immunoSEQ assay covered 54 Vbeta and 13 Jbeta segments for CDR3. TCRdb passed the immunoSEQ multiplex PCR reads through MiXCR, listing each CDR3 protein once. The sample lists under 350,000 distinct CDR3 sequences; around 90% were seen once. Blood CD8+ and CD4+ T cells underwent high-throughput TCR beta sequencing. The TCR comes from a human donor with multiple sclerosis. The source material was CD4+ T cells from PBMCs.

The CDR3 DNA follows: TGTGCCAGCAGCCGAAGGACTAGCGGGGGGGCAGCATACAATGAGCAGTTCTTC. The encoded protein is CASSRRTSGGAAYNEQFF. This sequence joins TRBV5-4 and TRBJ2-1; 15 nucleotides match TRBD2. Germline CDR1 is SGHNT and CDR2 is YYREEE (reference sequence). The CDR3 extends over 18 amino acids. V dropped 4 bases and J dropped 4; count of bases not matched to a gene: 9.